A single sample is the source of the 28 T cell receptor beta chains below, sequenced in a study of T cell responses to AZD1222 COVID-19 vaccine. The data were produced by immunoSEQ multiplex PCR, yet TCRdb's version contains in-frame clones alone and is incomplete. The sample contains 100,000 to 150,000 clones, around 88% of which appear only once. The sample was peripheral blood, taken on day 0 of MenACWY control vaccination. These receptors were collected from an adult in good health.

The chain couples TRBV29-1 to TRBJ2-1; D may be TRBD1 (5 bases). V lost 0 bases to trimming and J lost 6 bases, with 21 bases between them. The germline CDR1 and CDR2 sequences are SQVTM and ANQGSEA. The CDR3 length is 17 residues. Written as DNA, the CDR3 is TGCAGCGTTGAAGATCGGAACAGGCCACCCCAGAGCAATGAGCAGTTCTTC. The encoded protein is CSVEDRNRPPQSNEQFF.

The chain couples TRBV27 to TRBJ1-1; D not certain. CDR3 size: 12 residues. Trimming left V 5 bases short and J 0 bases short, with 4 bases between. Germline loops: CDR1 MNHEY, CDR2 SMNVEV (reference sequence). CDR3 in DNA: TGTGCCAGCAGTACTATGAACACTGAAGCTTTCTTT. It yields the protein CASSTMNTEAFF.

Points on this clone: Other DNA sequences of this sample code for an identical CDR3. The chain is built from TRBV6-1 and TRBJ2-1; 12 bases map to TRBD2. V was pared by 3 bases and J by 0 bases, with 0 bases of the junction left unmatched. From germline, CDR1 is MNHNS and CDR2 SASEGT. CDR3 size: 16 residues. CDR3 nucleotide sequence: TGTGCCAGCAGTGAGACTAGCGGGAGCTCCTACAATGAGCAGTTCTTC. Translating gives CASSETSGSSYNEQFF.

The rearrangement links TRBV19 to TRBJ2-1; D is unclear. Between the trimmed V and J ends, which lost 0 bases and 6 bases, there was a span of 3 bases. The CDR3 loop spans 12 amino acids. Germline V gene data show CDR1 as LNHDA and CDR2 as SQIVND (reference sequence). CDR3 amino acids: CASSIEGNEQFF. The CDR3 DNA sequence: TGTGCCAGTAGTATAGAGGGCAATGAGCAGTTCTTC. Together with reference TRBV19 and TRBJ2-1, the CDR3 gives the full variable domain: DGGITQSPKYLFRKEGQNVTLSCEQNLNHDAMYWYRQDPGQGLRLIYYSQIVNDFQKGDIAEGYSVSREKKESFPLTVTSAQKNPTAFYLCASSIEGNEQFFGPGTRLTVL.

In DNA form, the CDR3 reads TGTGCCAGCAGCGGGTCGGACACTGAAGCTTTCTTT. It is translated as CASSGSDTEAFF. The gene calls are TRBV11-3 and TRBJ1-1; D is unresolved. CDR1 and CDR2 (germline): SGHNT, YENEEA. This CDR3 has 12 amino acids. Trimming pared 5 bases from V and 3 bases from J, leaving 7 bases between. Full variable domain (missing parts from reference TRBV11-3 and TRBJ1-1): EAGVVQSPRYKIIEKKQPVAFWCNPISGHNTLYWYLQNLGQGPELLIRYENEEAVDDSQLPKDRFSAERLKGVDSTLKIQPAELGDSAVYLCASSGSDTEAFFGQGTRLTVV.

V usage is TRBV4-2 and J usage is TRBJ2-1; 7 nucleotides align to TRBD1. V shed 1 base and J 6 bases; nucleotides not matched to a gene: 12. This CDR3 is 17 amino acids long. Germline CDR1 LGHNA, CDR2 YNFKEQ. The CDR3: CASSQVLQGEMPNEQFF. CDR3 nucleotides: TGTGCCAGCAGCCAAGTCCTTCAGGGGGAAATGCCCAATGAGCAGTTCTTC.

The chain joins TRBV9 to TRBJ2-1; D perhaps matches TRBD2 (6 bases). The CDR3 sequence is 15 residues long. Trimming removed 2 bases from V and 7 bases from J, with 16 bases in between. Germline V gives CDR1 SGDLS, CDR2 YYNGEE. Here the CDR3 DNA reads TGTGCCAGCAGCGTTGGCGGGACCGGGTGGAATGAGCAGTTCTTC. Translation: CASSVGGTGWNEQFF. Using reference TRBV9 and TRBJ2-1 for the parts outside the CDR3, the full variable domain is DSGVTQTPKHLITATGQRVTLRCSPRSGDLSVYWYQQSLDQGLQFLIQYYNGEERAKGNILERFSAQQFPDLHSELNLSSLELGDSALYFCASSVGGTGWNEQFFGPGTRLTVL.

The rearrangement joins TRBV11-3 to TRBJ1-1; TRBD1 might be the D (6 bases). V was cut by 2 bases and J by 1 base, with 11 bases left in between. In germline, CDR1 is SGHNT, CDR2 YENEEA. The CDR3 is made up of 15 amino acids. The CDR3 sequence: CASSLMGTQNTEAFF. CDR3 nucleotides: TGTGCCAGCAGCTTAATGGGGACACAGAACACTGAAGCTTTCTTT.

This chain uses TRBV29-1 with TRBJ2-5, with 14 bases lining up with TRBD2. V was clipped by 0 bases and J by 6 bases; unmatched bases: 18. The CDR3 has 20 residues. CDR1 and CDR2 (germline): SQVTM, ANQGSEA. The CDR3, as DNA: TGCAGCGTTGAAGATAGTTCGACTAGCGGGAGGGCCTTAGCCCAGAAGACCCAGTACTTC. Protein sequence: CSVEDSSTSGRALAQKTQYF.

V usage is TRBV5-1 and J usage is TRBJ1-2; D is ambiguous. Between the trimmed V and J ends, which lost 0 bases and 4 bases, there was a span of 7 bases. The CDR3 runs 13 residues. The germline gives CDR1 SGHRS, CDR2 YFSETQ. CDR3 in DNA: TGCGCCAGCAGCTTGGACAGATCCTATGGCTACACCTTC. Encoded protein: CASSLDRSYGYTF.

CDR3 region: CASSETSGSIDEQFF. DNA of the CDR3: TGTGCCAGCAGTGAGACTAGCGGGAGCATCGATGAGCAGTTCTTC. The chain carries TRBV6-4 and TRBJ2-1; 12 bases are shared with TRBD2. CDR3 size: 15 residues. The trim removed 3 bases at V and 8 bases at J, leaving 5 bases unmatched. Germline V CDR1 and CDR2: MRHNA, SNTAGT.

The chain joins TRBV29-1 to TRBJ2-1; 15 positions agree with TRBD2. CDR3 size: 14 residues. The ends lost 4 bases at V and 7 bases at J; junction bases unmatched: 2. In germline, CDR1 is SQVTM, CDR2 ANQGSEA. CDR3 residues: CSVGGTSGRNEQFF. Here the CDR3 DNA reads TGCAGCGTTGGCGGGACTAGCGGGAGGAATGAGCAGTTCTTC.

The rearrangement uses TRBV27 and TRBJ2-7; 7 bases agree with TRBD2. The CDR3 has 15 amino acids. The germline V gene has CDR1 MNHEY and CDR2 SMNVEV (reference sequence). The V and J ends lost 6 bases and 3 bases, in that order; junction bases with no gene match: 11. The CDR3 DNA reads as TGTGCCAGCAGAGGATTGCGGGAGTTATACTACGAGCAGTACTTC. It translates to CASRGLRELYYEQYF.

V is TRBV18 and J is TRBJ2-3; the D gene is possibly TRBD1 (6 bases). Trimming took 2 bases from V and 3 from J, leaving 12 bases between them. Per germline, CDR1 KGHSH and CDR2 LQKENI. The CDR3 runs 15 residues. The CDR3 DNA reads TGTGCCAGCTCACCATTTGGGGGCTGGACAGATACGCAGTATTTT. Protein: CASSPFGGWTDTQYF.

This chain uses TRBV11-3 with TRBJ2-2; D gene unclear. The germline V gene encodes CDR1 SGHNT and CDR2 YENEEA. V was trimmed by 4 bases and J by 3 bases, leaving 9 bases between them. The CDR3 spans 14 residues. The DNA of the CDR3 is TGTGCCAGCAGCTCCCGGGTCTACACCGGGGAGCTGTTTTTT. The encoded protein is CASSSRVYTGELFF.

This clone was seen just once. The chain couples TRBV6-5 to TRBJ1-4; TRBD1 matches at 12 bases. CDR1 and CDR2 (germline): MNHEY, SVGAGI. V lost 2 bases and J lost 8; bases outside the gene matches: 0. The CDR3 extends over 14 amino acids. CDR3 nucleotides: TGTGCCAGCAGTTACGGGACAGGGGGCGAAAAACTGTTTTTT. This translates into CASSYGTGGEKLFF.

J is TRBJ1-1 and V is TRBV5-6; no definite D call. The CDR3 is 13 amino acids. Trimming left V 1 base short and J 2 bases short, with 6 bases between. The germline V gene encodes CDR1 SGHDT and CDR2 YYEEEE. In nucleotides, the CDR3 is TGTGCCAGCAGCTTGACGGGTAACACTGAAGCTTTCTTT. Amino acids: CASSLTGNTEAFF. The variable domain in full, with the rest retrieved from reference TRBV5-6 and TRBJ1-1, is DAGVTQSPTHLIKTRGQQVTLRCSPKSGHDTVSWYQQALGQGPQFIFQYYEEEERQRGNFPDRFSGHQFPNYSSELNVNALLLGDSALYLCASSLTGNTEAFFGQGTRLTVV.

The chain joins TRBV6-5 to TRBJ2-2; D call uncertain. CDR1 and CDR2 (germline): MNHEY, SVGAGI. This CDR3 comprises 12 residues. Between the trimmed V and J ends, which lost 6 bases and 5 bases, there was a span of 7 bases. CDR3 DNA: TGTGCCAGCAGGAGAGCGACCGGGGAGCTGTTTTTT. It yields the protein CASRRATGELFF.

This clone was seen a single time. This chain links TRBV5-4 with TRBJ2-7; 7 positions match TRBD1. J gave up 4 bases and V 4 bases, and 5 bases lay outside the gene matches. The CDR3 extends over 13 amino acids. Germline CDR1 is SGHNT and CDR2 is YYREEE (reference sequence). The CDR3 sequence: CASSRDRVYEQYF. The CDR3 DNA reads as TGTGCCAGCAGCCGAGACAGGGTGTACGAGCAGTACTTC.

The V gene is TRBV24-1, the J gene TRBJ2-3; D remains ambiguous. V gave up 5 bases and J gave up 0 bases, with 5 bases separating them. The CDR3 consists of 13 residues. CDR1 KGHDR and CDR2 SFDVKD come from the germline V gene. CDR3 in amino acids: CATSARSTDTQYF. Written as DNA, the CDR3 is TGTGCCACCAGTGCAAGAAGCACAGATACGCAGTATTTT.

The chain combines TRBV5-4 with TRBJ2-7; a weak D match, TRBD2 (5 bases). There are 13 residues in the CDR3. Between the trimmed V and J ends, which lost 3 bases and 10 bases, there was a span of 17 bases. The germline gives CDR1 SGHNT, CDR2 YYREEE (reference sequence). CDR3 loop: CASSSGIRERQYF. CDR3 DNA: TGTGCCAGCAGCTCTGGAATCCGGGAACGTCAGTACTTC.

The gene calls are TRBV6-2 or TRBV6-3 and TRBJ1-5; D perhaps matches TRBD1 (5 bases). V lost 2 bases, J lost 1 base, and 18 bases lay in between. The CDR3 extends over 18 amino acids. Per the germline V gene, CDR1 is MNHEY and CDR2 is SVGEGT. Written as DNA, the CDR3 is TGTGCCAGCAGTTACCGGAGCACACGGCAGGGCAGCAATCAGCCCCAGCATTTT. Protein product: CASSYRSTRQGSNQPQHF.

The rearrangement joins TRBV10-3 to TRBJ1-2; D uncertain. The ends were cut back, 3 bases at V and 3 bases at J, with 8 bases in the middle. CDR1 is ENHRY, CDR2 SYGVKD, per germline. The CDR3 runs 13 residues. The CDR3 loop reads CAISDGRDYGYTF. As DNA, the CDR3 is TGTGCCATCAGTGATGGTCGGGACTATGGCTACACCTTC.

The gene calls are TRBV30 and TRBJ2-1; maybe TRBD1 (5 bases). The germline V gene has CDR1 GTSNPN and CDR2 SVGIG (reference sequence). The CDR3 sequence is 13 residues long. Trimming stripped 8 bases from V and 8 bases from J, with 19 bases between. CDR3 residues: CAEGHSLRDEQFF. The DNA for the CDR3 is TGTGCCGAAGGACACTCCCTCCGCGATGAGCAGTTCTTC.

This clone was detected only a few times. The chain is built from TRBV7-2 and TRBJ2-7; 10 nucleotides agree with TRBD1. After removal of 4 bases from V and 12 bases from J, the junction contained 6 bases not matched to a gene. The CDR3 loop spans 12 amino acids. CDR1 is SGHTA, CDR2 FQGNSA, per germline. The CDR3 DNA follows: TGTGCCAGCAGCTCTAGACAGGGGGCACGGTACTTC. Translation gives CASSSRQGARYF.

This clone was counted only a few times. The chain is built from TRBV7-2 and TRBJ1-6; D is unresolved. V was cut by 5 bases and J by 5 bases, with 16 bases left in between. Germline V lookup: CDR1 SGHTA, CDR2 FQGNSA. The CDR3 is 16 residues long. CDR3 amino acids: CASSKRHPGNNSPLHF. The CDR3, as DNA: TGTGCCAGCAGCAAACGCCACCCGGGGAATAATTCACCCCTCCACTTT.

V gene TRBV7-9 combines with J gene TRBJ1-3; TRBD1 is a possible D gene (6 bases). V shed 5 bases and J shed 3 bases, with 11 bases lying between them. There are 14 residues in the CDR3. Germline assignment: CDR1 SEHNR and CDR2 FQNEAQ (reference sequence). CDR3 sequence: CASSPWDIGNTIYF. CDR3 bases: TGTGCCAGCAGCCCCTGGGACATTGGAAACACCATATATTTT.

The rearrangement links TRBV30 to TRBJ1-5; D unresolved. Germline CDR1 GTSNPN, CDR2 SVGIG (reference sequence). The CDR3 runs 13 residues. Trimming stripped 1 base from V and 1 base from J, with 5 bases between. CDR3 DNA sequence: TGTGCCTGGAGTGAGCAGAGCAATCAGCCCCAGCATTTT. Protein product: CAWSEQSNQPQHF.